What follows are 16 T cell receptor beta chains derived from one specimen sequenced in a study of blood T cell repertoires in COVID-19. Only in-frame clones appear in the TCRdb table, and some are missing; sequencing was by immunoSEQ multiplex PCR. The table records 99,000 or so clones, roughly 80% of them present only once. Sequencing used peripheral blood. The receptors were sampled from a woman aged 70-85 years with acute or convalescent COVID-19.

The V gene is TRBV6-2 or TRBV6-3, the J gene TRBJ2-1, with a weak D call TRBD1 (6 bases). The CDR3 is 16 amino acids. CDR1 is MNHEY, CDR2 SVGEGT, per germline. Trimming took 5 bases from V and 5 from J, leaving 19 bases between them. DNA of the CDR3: TGTGCCAGCAGTAAGTTGGGGGCCGCGGCTCACAATGAGCAGTTCTTC. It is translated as CASSKLGAAAHNEQFF.

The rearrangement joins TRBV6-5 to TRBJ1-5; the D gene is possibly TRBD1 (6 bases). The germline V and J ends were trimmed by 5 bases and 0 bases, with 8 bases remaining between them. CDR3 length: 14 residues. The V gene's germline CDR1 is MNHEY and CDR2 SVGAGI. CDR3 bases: TGTGCCAGCAGTCAGGGGTCTAGCAATCAGCCCCAGCATTTT. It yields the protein CASSQGSSNQPQHF.

The CDR3, as DNA: TGCAGTGCTAGTTTCAGCGGAAGCACAGATACGCAGTATTTT. Protein product: CSASFSGSTDTQYF. V gene TRBV20-1 combines with J gene TRBJ2-3; D may be TRBD2 (5 bases). The CDR3 is 14 residues long. Germline CDR1 and CDR2: DFQATT and SNEGSKA (reference sequence). Trimming removed 3 bases at V and 0 bases at J, with 10 bases between.

In DNA form, the CDR3 reads TGTGCCAGCAGGGCCAGGGGAGAGTATGGCTACACCTTC. It codes for CASRARGEYGYTF. The genes are TRBV6-5 and TRBJ1-2, with D possibly matching TRBD1 (6 bases). Looked up from germline, CDR1 is MNHEY and CDR2 is SVGAGI. The CDR3 spans 13 residues. With 6 bases removed from V and 5 bases from J, the gap between germline ends came to 13 bases.

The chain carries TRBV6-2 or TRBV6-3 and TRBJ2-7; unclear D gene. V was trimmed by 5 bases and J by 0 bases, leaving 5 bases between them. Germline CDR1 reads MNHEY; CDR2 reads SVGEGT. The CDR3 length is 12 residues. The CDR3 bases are TGTGCCAGCAGTACGAGCTCCTACGAGCAGTACTTC. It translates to CASSTSSYEQYF.

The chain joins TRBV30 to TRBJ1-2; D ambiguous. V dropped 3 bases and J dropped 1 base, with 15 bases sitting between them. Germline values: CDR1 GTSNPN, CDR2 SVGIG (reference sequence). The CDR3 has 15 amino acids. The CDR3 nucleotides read TGTGCCTGGAGCCGGGCCTTGAGGGATAACTATGGCTACACCTTC. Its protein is CAWSRALRDNYGYTF.

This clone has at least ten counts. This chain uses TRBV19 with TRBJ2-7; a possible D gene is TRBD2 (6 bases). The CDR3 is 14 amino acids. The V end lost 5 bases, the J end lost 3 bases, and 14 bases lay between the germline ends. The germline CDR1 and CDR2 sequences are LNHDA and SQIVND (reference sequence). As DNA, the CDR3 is TGTGCCAGTAGTGTACCGGGGGAAAGCTACGAGCAGTACTTC. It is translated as CASSVPGESYEQYF. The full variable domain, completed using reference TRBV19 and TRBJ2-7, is DGGITQSPKYLFRKEGQNVTLSCEQNLNHDAMYWYRQDPGQGLRLIYYSQIVNDFQKGDIAEGYSVSREKKESFPLTVTSAQKNPTAFYLCASSVPGESYEQYFGPGTRLTVT.

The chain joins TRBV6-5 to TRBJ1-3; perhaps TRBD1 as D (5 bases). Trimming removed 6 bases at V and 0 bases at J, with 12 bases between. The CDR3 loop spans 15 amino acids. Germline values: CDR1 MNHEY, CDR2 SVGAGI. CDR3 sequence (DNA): TGTGCCAGCAGAACAGACAGAAACTCTGGAAACACCATATATTTT. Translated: CASRTDRNSGNTIYF.

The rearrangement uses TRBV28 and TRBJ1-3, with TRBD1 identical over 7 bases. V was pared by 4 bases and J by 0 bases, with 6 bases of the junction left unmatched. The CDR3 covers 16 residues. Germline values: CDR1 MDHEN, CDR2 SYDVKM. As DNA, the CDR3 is TGTGCCAGCAGTTCGACCCCAGGGGGCTCTGGAAACACCATATATTTT. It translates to CASSSTPGGSGNTIYF.

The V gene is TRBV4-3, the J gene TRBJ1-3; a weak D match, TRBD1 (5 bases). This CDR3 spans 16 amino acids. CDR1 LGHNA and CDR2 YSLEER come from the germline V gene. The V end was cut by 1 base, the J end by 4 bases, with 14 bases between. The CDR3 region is CASSQAAGIAGNTIYF. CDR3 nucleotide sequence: TGCGCCAGCAGCCAAGCCGCAGGGATTGCGGGAAACACCATATATTTT.

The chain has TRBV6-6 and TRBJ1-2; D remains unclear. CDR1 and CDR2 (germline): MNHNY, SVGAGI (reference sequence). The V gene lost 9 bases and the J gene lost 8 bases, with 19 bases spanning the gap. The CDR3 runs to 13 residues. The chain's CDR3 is CASSYTAWRGYTF. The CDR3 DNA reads TGTGCCAGTTCGTACACGGCCTGGCGGGGCTACACCTTC.

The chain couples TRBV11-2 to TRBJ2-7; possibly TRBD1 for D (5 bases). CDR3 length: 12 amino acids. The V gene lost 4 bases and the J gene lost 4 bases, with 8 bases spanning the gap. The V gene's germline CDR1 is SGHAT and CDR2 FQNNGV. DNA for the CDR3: TGTGCCAGCAGCTATGGACAATACGAGCAGTACTTC. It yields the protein CASSYGQYEQYF.

The CDR3, as DNA: TGTGCCAGCAGTCCTGGCGGGGGGAGGGATACGCAGTATTTT. Protein product: CASSPGGGRDTQYF. The chain combines TRBV2 with TRBJ2-3; 8 bases match TRBD2. The CDR3 has 14 amino acids. Germline loops: CDR1 SNHLY, CDR2 FYNNEI. V lost 5 bases, J lost 6 bases, and 7 bases stayed unmatched.

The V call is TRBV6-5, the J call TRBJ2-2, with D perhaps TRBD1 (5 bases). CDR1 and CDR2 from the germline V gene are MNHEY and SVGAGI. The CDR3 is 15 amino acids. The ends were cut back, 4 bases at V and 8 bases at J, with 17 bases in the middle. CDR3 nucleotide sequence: TGTGCCAGCAGTTCCCCAACAGGTGTCCAAGGGGAGCTGTTTTTT. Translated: CASSSPTGVQGELFF.

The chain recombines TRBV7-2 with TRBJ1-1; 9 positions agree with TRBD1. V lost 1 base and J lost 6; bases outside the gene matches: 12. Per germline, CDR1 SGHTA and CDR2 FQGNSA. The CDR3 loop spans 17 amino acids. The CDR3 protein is CASSLVGRDRVHPEAFF. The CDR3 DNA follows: TGTGCCAGCAGCTTAGTCGGACGGGACAGGGTCCACCCTGAAGCTTTCTTT.

The CDR3 nucleotides are TGTGCCAGCAGCTTAGGGACTCTTGGGAGCTCCTACGAGCAGTACTTC. This gives the protein CASSLGTLGSSYEQYF. The gene calls are TRBV11-2 and TRBJ2-7; D might be TRBD2 (5 bases). Trimming pared 1 base from V and 0 bases from J, leaving 13 bases between. Germline V CDR1 and CDR2: SGHAT, FQNNGV. This CDR3 contains 16 residues.